Below are 17 T cell receptor beta chains sequenced from a single sample in a study of blood T cell repertoires in COVID-19. TCRdb's table, derived via immunoSEQ multiplex PCR, lists solely in-frame clones and lacks some. The repertoire holds roughly 200,000 clones, with 75% to 90% as singletons. Sequencing was performed on peripheral blood. The receptors stem from a woman aged 60-70 years with acute or convalescent COVID-19.

V is TRBV25-1 and J is TRBJ1-2; 7 bases match TRBD1. The CDR3 runs 14 residues. V was clipped by 9 bases and J by 4 bases; unmatched bases: 11. Looked up from germline, CDR1 is MGHDK and CDR2 is SYGVNS. The CDR3 loop reads CASQGTGAFYGYTF. The CDR3 DNA reads TGTGCCAGTCAAGGAACAGGGGCCTTCTATGGCTACACCTTC.

This chain joins TRBV5-1 and TRBJ2-1; the D gene is possibly TRBD2 (6 bases). Trimming shortened V by 2 bases and J by 0 bases, and 9 bases separated the two germline ends. Per the germline V gene, CDR1 is SGHRS and CDR2 is YFSETQ. The CDR3 loop spans 15 amino acids. The CDR3: CASSFGGSSYNEQFF. CDR3 sequence (DNA): TGCGCCAGCAGCTTCGGGGGTAGCTCCTACAATGAGCAGTTCTTC.

This clone has just a few counts. This sequence joins TRBV15 and TRBJ1-4; D unclear. This CDR3 is 14 amino acids long. Trimming left V 0 bases short and J 13 bases short, with 15 bases between. CDR1 and CDR2 (germline): LNHNV, YYDKDF (reference sequence). The CDR3 DNA is TGTGCCACCAGCAGAGATCTCGTAAACAAGCGACTGTTTTTT. It encodes CATSRDLVNKRLFF.

The chain employs TRBV19 and TRBJ1-1, with D possibly matching TRBD1 (5 bases). Germline values: CDR1 LNHDA, CDR2 SQIVND (reference sequence). There are 14 residues in the CDR3. V was cut by 2 bases and J by 1 base, with 8 bases left in between. This CDR3 is CASSIWGENTEAFF. In DNA form, the CDR3 reads TGTGCCAGTAGTATATGGGGGGAGAACACTGAAGCTTTCTTT. The complete variable domain, with remaining parts taken from reference TRBV19 and TRBJ1-1, reads DGGITQSPKYLFRKEGQNVTLSCEQNLNHDAMYWYRQDPGQGLRLIYYSQIVNDFQKGDIAEGYSVSREKKESFPLTVTSAQKNPTAFYLCASSIWGENTEAFFGQGTRLTVV.

A word on this clone: Other DNA sequences in this sample translate to the same CDR3. This sequence joins TRBV19 and TRBJ2-1; 10 bases are a match to TRBD2. Trimming took 5 bases from V and 4 from J; bases not matched to a gene: 5. The length of the CDR3 is 15 residues. Germline assignment: CDR1 LNHDA and CDR2 SQIVND (reference sequence). The CDR3 DNA sequence: TGTGCCAGTAGTGAACTAGCGGGATCTTACAATGAGCAGTTCTTC. Encoded protein: CASSELAGSYNEQFF.

This chain links TRBV24-1 with TRBJ2-2; the match to TRBD1 covers 7 bases. Germline assignment: CDR1 KGHDR and CDR2 SFDVKD. The CDR3 is 16 residues long. Trimming removed 0 bases from V and 3 bases from J; junction bases left unmatched: 3. The CDR3 nucleotides are TGTGCCACCAGTGATTTGTCTGACAGGGACACCGGGGAGCTGTTTTTT. Its translation: CATSDLSDRDTGELFF.

V usage is TRBV19 and J usage is TRBJ2-7, with TRBD1 matching over 8 bases. CDR1 and CDR2 (germline): LNHDA, SQIVND (reference sequence). This CDR3 is built from 14 residues. With 4 bases clipped from V and 3 bases from J, the junction kept 5 bases outside the gene matches. Here the CDR3 reads CASSRGTGYYEQYF. The CDR3 bases are TGTGCCAGTAGTAGGGGGACAGGCTACTACGAGCAGTACTTC. Based on the CDR3 plus reference TRBV19 and TRBJ2-7, the full variable domain is DGGITQSPKYLFRKEGQNVTLSCEQNLNHDAMYWYRQDPGQGLRLIYYSQIVNDFQKGDIAEGYSVSREKKESFPLTVTSAQKNPTAFYLCASSRGTGYYEQYFGPGTRLTVT.

This clone showed up just a few times. V usage is TRBV25-1 and J usage is TRBJ2-1; 8 bases agree with TRBD2. The V gene's germline CDR1 is MGHDK and CDR2 SYGVNS. The CDR3 is 14 residues long. The V and J ends lost 6 bases and 0 bases, in that order; junction bases with no gene match: 1. CDR3 protein: CASRSGSSYNEQFF. The DNA for the CDR3 is TGTGCCAGCAGAAGCGGGAGCTCCTACAATGAGCAGTTCTTC.

The rearrangement links TRBV27 to TRBJ1-6; D possibly corresponds to TRBD1 (5 bases). The CDR3 length is 15 residues. Between the trimmed V and J ends, which lost 7 bases and 9 bases, there was a span of 19 bases. Germline V gene lookup returns CDR1 MNHEY and CDR2 SMNVEV (reference sequence). The CDR3 here is CASKGQGTRISPLHF. The CDR3 region has the DNA TGTGCCAGCAAGGGGCAAGGGACTAGAATTTCACCCCTCCACTTT.

The genes are TRBV6-5 and TRBJ1-5; D ambiguous. Between the trimmed V and J ends, which lost 7 bases and 3 bases, there was a span of 13 bases. CDR3 length equals 14 residues. The V gene's germline CDR1 is MNHEY and CDR2 SVGAGI. CDR3 in amino acids: CASTYKQINQPQHF. In DNA form, the CDR3 reads TGTGCCAGCACCTACAAACAGATCAATCAGCCCCAGCATTTT.

V and J are TRBV11-3 and TRBJ2-1, with 9 positions matching TRBD2. After removal of 5 bases from V and 9 bases from J, the junction contained 11 bases not matched to a gene. Germline V gives CDR1 SGHNT, CDR2 YENEEA. CDR3 length equals 15 residues. In nucleotides, the CDR3 is TGTGCCAGCAGCCCAGAGGCGGGAGGGCGGGTTGAGCAGTTCTTC. As protein: CASSPEAGGRVEQFF.

This chain links TRBV13 with TRBJ1-2, with D unresolved. The CDR3 loop spans 12 amino acids. Germline CDR1 is PRHDT and CDR2 is FYEKMQ (reference sequence). Trimming pared 5 bases from V and 6 bases from J, leaving 10 bases between. CDR3 nucleotide sequence: TGTGCCAGCAGCGTCACCAGGAATGGCTACACCTTC. It specifies CASSVTRNGYTF.

The chain joins TRBV10-1 to TRBJ2-3; D remains unclear. The V and J ends lost 3 bases and 6 bases respectively, with 13 bases between them. Germline CDR1 and CDR2: WNHNN and SYGVQD (reference sequence). The CDR3 spans 14 residues. CDR3 bases: TGCGCCAGCAGTGACTTTCTCCGGCGGGATACGCAGTATTTT. This codes for CASSDFLRRDTQYF.

J is TRBJ2-7 and V is TRBV11-2; 9 bases fit TRBD1. CDR3 size: 15 residues. Germline V CDR1 and CDR2: SGHAT, FQNNGV. After removal of 5 bases from V and 3 bases from J, the junction contained 8 bases not matched to a gene. Here the CDR3 DNA reads TGTGCCAGCAGCGCCCCGGGACAGGGCCTCTACGAGCAGTACTTC. Its translation: CASSAPGQGLYEQYF.

The chain carries TRBV10-1 and TRBJ2-1; 9 bases line up with TRBD1. Germline loops: CDR1 WNHNN, CDR2 SYGVQD (reference sequence). This CDR3 is built from 14 residues. J lost 9 bases, V lost 4 bases, and 7 bases had no gene match. This CDR3 reads CASSVLQGAGEQFF. The CDR3 DNA reads TGCGCCAGCAGTGTTCTACAGGGGGCGGGTGAGCAGTTCTTC.

The chain joins TRBV18 to TRBJ1-6; 7 nucleotides agree with TRBD1. The CDR3 is 14 residues long. Germline V gives CDR1 KGHSH, CDR2 LQKENI. The J segment lost 7 bases and the V segment lost 3 bases, leaving 3 bases of the junction unmatched. The CDR3 loop reads CASSPGQLNSPLHF. CDR3 DNA: TGTGCCAGCTCACCGGGACAGCTAAATTCACCCCTCCACTTT.

The rearrangement uses TRBV29-1 and TRBJ2-1; 9 nucleotides align to TRBD1. Germline values: CDR1 SQVTM, CDR2 ANQGSEA. Trimming at V came to 2 bases and at J to 9 bases, leaving 5 bases not matched to a gene. This CDR3 region has 13 residues. This CDR3 reads CSVERTGAFEQFF. Written as DNA, the CDR3 is TGCAGCGTTGAACGGACAGGGGCGTTTGAGCAGTTCTTC.